One sample yielded the 32 T cell receptor beta chains listed below, sequenced in a study of blood T cell repertoires in COVID-19. Sequencing used immunoSEQ multiplex PCR; TCRdb keeps in-frame clones, though not all of them. Of over 80,000 clones detected, about 90% appear once; the ten largest clones hold about 2%. The source material was peripheral blood. Source of these receptors: a human donor with active COVID-19. The donor label of this sample is uncertain.

The V and J genes are TRBV19 and TRBJ2-1, with D perhaps TRBD2 (7 bases). CDR1 is LNHDA and CDR2 is SQIVND in the germline V gene (reference sequence). V dropped 7 bases and J dropped 1 base, with 11 bases sitting between them. CDR3 length equals 14 residues. The CDR3 protein is CASTGGQSYNEQFF. CDR3 nucleotides: TGTGCCAGTACCGGGGGGCAGTCCTACAATGAGCAGTTCTTC.

By sample fraction, this clone is medium-sized. The chain employs TRBV18 and TRBJ2-5; tentative D call: TRBD1 (6 bases). The CDR3 sequence is 18 residues long. The V end lost 2 bases, the J end lost 2 bases, and 21 bases lay between the germline ends. Germline V gives CDR1 KGHSH, CDR2 LQKENI. DNA for the CDR3: TGTGCCAGCTCACCAATATGGGGGAGTGGGACAACACAAGAGACCCAGTACTTC. Its protein product is CASSPIWGSGTTQETQYF.

The V gene is TRBV4-1, the J gene TRBJ2-3; D perhaps matches TRBD1 (6 bases). The CDR3 totals 16 residues. From germline, CDR1 is MGHRA and CDR2 YSYEKL. Trimming took 1 base from V and 3 from J, leaving 14 bases between them. DNA for the CDR3: TGCGCCAGCAGCCAAGGAGGGCAGGGGTGGACAGATACGCAGTATTTT. Translation: CASSQGGQGWTDTQYF.

This chain uses TRBV6-5 with TRBJ1-2, with D unclear. Germline CDR1 reads MNHEY; CDR2 reads SVGAGI. Trimming took off 6 bases at V and 0 bases at J, with 8 bases between the two ends. The CDR3 consists of 13 residues. Here the CDR3 reads CASSPLANYGYTF. Here the CDR3 DNA reads TGTGCCAGCAGCCCCCTTGCTAACTATGGCTACACCTTC.

This clone occurred a few times. The gene calls are TRBV28 and TRBJ2-7; no reliable D call. Germline-derived CDR1 and CDR2 are MDHEN and SYDVKM. V lost 4 bases to trimming and J lost 4 bases, with 5 bases between them. The CDR3 is 11 residues long. CDR3 DNA: TGTGCCAGCAGTTCCCCGTACGAGCAGTACTTC. Protein product: CASSSPYEQYF.

The chain recombines TRBV7-9 with TRBJ1-4; a possible D gene is TRBD1 (6 bases). V dropped 4 bases and J dropped 7 bases, with 16 bases sitting between them. Germline-derived CDR1 and CDR2 are SEHNR and FQNEAQ (reference sequence). The length of the CDR3 is 15 residues. In nucleotides, the CDR3 is TGTGCCAGCAGCTCCGGGGGGCCCCCCCGTGAAAAACTGTTTTTT. As protein: CASSSGGPPREKLFF.

This sequence joins TRBV6-6 and TRBJ1-5; 9 bases are shared with TRBD1. V lost 7 bases to trimming and J lost 1 base; unmatched junction nucleotides: 8. Germline CDR1 MNHNY, CDR2 SVGAGI (reference sequence). This CDR3 comprises 16 residues. CDR3 residues: CASIQGQGRSNQPQHF. The CDR3 DNA reads as TGTGCCAGCATCCAGGGACAGGGACGAAGCAATCAGCCCCAGCATTTT.

The table lists this clone with a count of one. This rearrangement joins TRBV12-3 or TRBV12-4 to TRBJ2-7, with D uncertain. The CDR3 contains 12 residues. Trimming pared 0 bases from V and 7 bases from J, leaving 7 bases between. In DNA form, the CDR3 reads TGTGCCAGCAGTTTAGCGATCGGGGAGCAGTACTTC. It yields the protein CASSLAIGEQYF.

The gene calls are TRBV7-2 and TRBJ1-2; no clear D. Trimming took 7 bases from V and 4 from J, leaving 16 bases between them. Germline V gives CDR1 SGHTA, CDR2 FQGNSA. The CDR3 is 14 amino acids. This chain's CDR3 is CASTLSRTTYGYTF. The CDR3 DNA sequence: TGTGCCAGCACCCTAAGCCGGACTACCTATGGCTACACCTTC. Supplemented by reference TRBV7-2 and TRBJ1-2, the full variable domain reads GAGVSQSPSNKVTEKGKDVELRCDPISGHTALYWYRQSLGQGLEFLIYFQGNSAPDKSGLPSDRFSAERTGGSVSTLTIQRTQQEDSAVYLCASTLSRTTYGYTFGSGTRLTVV.

The chain combines TRBV7-2 with TRBJ2-4, with D perhaps matching TRBD1 (8 bases). Germline V gives CDR1 SGHTA, CDR2 FQGNSA. Trimming cost V 5 bases and J 6 bases, with 17 bases left between them. The CDR3 is 15 amino acids. In nucleotides, the CDR3 is TGTGCCAGCAGCCTCAACAGGGGGGGTGGAAACATTCAGTACTTC. This codes for CASSLNRGGGNIQYF.

This chain links TRBV5-1 with TRBJ2-7, with 7 bases fitting TRBD2. Trimming removed 5 bases from V and 3 bases from J; junction bases left unmatched: 8. Germline CDR1 and CDR2: SGHRS and YFSETQ. The CDR3 consists of 14 residues. The CDR3 DNA follows: TGCGCCAGCAGTTACGGGGGGTACAACTACGAGCAGTACTTC. The encoded protein is CASSYGGYNYEQYF.

V usage is TRBV14 and J usage is TRBJ1-5; possibly TRBD1 for D (5 bases). Trimming removed 4 bases from V and 8 bases from J, with 18 bases in between. The V gene's germline CDR1 is SGHDN and CDR2 FVKESK. The CDR3 loop spans 15 amino acids. The CDR3 DNA reads as TGTGCCAGCAGCCTAACACGGGACTCTCAGAAGCCCCAGCATTTT. The encoded protein is CASSLTRDSQKPQHF.

This sequence joins TRBV6-5 and TRBJ1-2; TRBD1 matches 7 bases. From germline, CDR1 is MNHEY and CDR2 SVGAGI. The CDR3 is 14 amino acids. V was pared by 6 bases and J by 5 bases, with 9 bases of the junction left unmatched. This CDR3 reads CASRTRDRPYGYTF. DNA for the CDR3: TGTGCCAGCAGGACCCGGGACAGACCATATGGCTACACCTTC.

The V call is TRBV2, the J call TRBJ2-5; D perhaps matches TRBD2 (5 bases). The CDR3 totals 13 residues. Per the germline V gene, CDR1 is SNHLY and CDR2 is FYNNEI. V was pared by 5 bases and J by 2 bases, with 9 bases between. The CDR3 is CASSRTAQETQYF. Here the CDR3 DNA reads TGTGCCAGCAGTAGGACTGCACAAGAGACCCAGTACTTC.

The chain employs TRBV3-1 (or the pseudogene TRBV3-2) and TRBJ2-3, with TRBD1 as a possible D gene (5 bases). Per the germline V gene, CDR1 is LGHDT and CDR2 is YNNKEL (reference sequence). The CDR3 loop spans 16 amino acids. V shed 8 bases and J shed 2 bases, with 20 bases lying between them. CDR3 bases: TGTGCCAGCGGCCCCCGAGTAGGCGGACACACAGATACGCAGTATTTT. Protein: CASGPRVGGHTDTQYF.

The CDR3 nucleotides read TGCGCCAGCAGCCCCCGGGGGGGAACGAACACCGGGGAGCTGTTTTTT. It encodes CASSPRGGTNTGELFF. V and J are TRBV5-1 and TRBJ2-2; TRBD2 agrees at 8 bases. The CDR3 extends over 16 amino acids. From germline, CDR1 is SGHRS and CDR2 YFSETQ. V trimming: 4 bases; J trimming: 0 bases; junction bases outside the gene matches: 5.

The chain carries TRBV5-1 and TRBJ2-1, with D hard to call. Trimming pared 0 bases from V and 7 bases from J, leaving 5 bases between. CDR1 SGHRS and CDR2 YFSETQ come from the germline V gene. There are 12 residues in the CDR3. The CDR3 sequence: CASSLEENEQFF. CDR3 DNA: TGCGCCAGCAGCTTGGAAGAGAATGAGCAGTTCTTC.

This chain connects TRBV6-5 to TRBJ1-1; no clear D. Per germline, CDR1 MNHEY and CDR2 SVGAGI. V was pared by 6 bases and J by 7 bases, with 12 bases between. This CDR3 has 12 residues. The CDR3 bases are TGTGCCAGCAGCTCAGGCCTCGATGAAGCTTTCTTT. Its protein is CASSSGLDEAFF.

J is TRBJ2-5 and V is TRBV9, with a weak D call TRBD1 (6 bases). The germline V and J ends were trimmed by 4 bases and 5 bases, with 15 bases remaining between them. The CDR3 contains 14 residues. Germline loops: CDR1 SGDLS, CDR2 YYNGEE. The CDR3 coding sequence is TGTGCCAGCAGCCCCCCCACAGGGCGGGAGACCCAGTACTTC. This gives the protein CASSPPTGRETQYF.

This rearrangement joins TRBV6-2 or TRBV6-3 to TRBJ2-6, with TRBD1 matching 9 bases. This CDR3 has 17 residues. Germline CDR1 and CDR2: MNHEY and SVGEGT. V lost 7 bases and J lost 2; bases outside the gene matches: 9. CDR3 nucleotide sequence: TGTGCCAGCATCCCAGACAGGGGGTTTCCTGGGGCCAACGTCCTGACTTTC. Its protein is CASIPDRGFPGANVLTF.

The CDR3 nucleotides are TGTGCCAGCAGTGCCTCTTGGACAGGGAACACCGGGGAGCTGTTTTTT. Translated, it gives CASSASWTGNTGELFF. The chain links TRBV9 to TRBJ2-2; 7 positions match TRBD1. With 5 bases clipped from V and 1 base from J, the junction kept 8 bases outside the gene matches. There are 16 residues in the CDR3. Germline CDR1 is SGDLS and CDR2 is YYNGEE.

This clone was counted once. V and J are TRBV3-1 (or the pseudogene TRBV3-2) and TRBJ2-7; 9 bases line up with TRBD1. CDR1 is LGHDT, CDR2 YNNKEL, per germline (reference sequence). The V and J ends lost 5 bases and 11 bases, in that order; junction bases with no gene match: 19. The CDR3 has 16 amino acids. The CDR3 DNA follows: TGTGCCAGCAGCTCTATCCCGGGACAGGGTGTAGGGCCGGAGTACTTC. Its translation: CASSSIPGQGVGPEYF.

The rearrangement links TRBV6-2 or TRBV6-3 to TRBJ2-7, with TRBD2 matching over 10 bases. Trimming removed 7 bases from V and 3 bases from J; junction bases left unmatched: 6. Looked up from germline, CDR1 is MNHEY and CDR2 is SVGEGT. This CDR3 contains 14 residues. For the CDR3, the DNA is TGTGCCAGCACCCCTAGCGGGGGCCACTACGAGCAGTACTTC. Translated: CASTPSGGHYEQYF.

The CDR3 sequence: CARSKSIPNYGYTF. The DNA for the CDR3 is TGTGCCAGGTCCAAATCCATTCCTAACTATGGCTACACCTTC. The chain links TRBV7-3 to TRBJ1-2; D uncertain. Trimming cost V 9 bases and J 0 bases, with 14 bases left between them. Germline CDR1 reads SGHTA; CDR2 reads FQGTGA. This CDR3 has 14 amino acids. Filled out from reference TRBV7-3 and TRBJ1-2, the complete variable domain reads GAGVSQTPSNKVTEKGKYVELRCDPISGHTALYWYRQSLGQGPEFLIYFQGTGAADDSGLPNDRFFAVRPEGSVSTLKIQRTERGDSAVYLCARSKSIPNYGYTFGSGTRLTVV.

The rearrangement uses TRBV19 and TRBJ1-6, with TRBD1 matching 12 bases. Germline assignment: CDR1 LNHDA and CDR2 SQIVND (reference sequence). J was trimmed by 7 bases and V by 5 bases; bases with no gene match: 12. CDR3 length: 18 residues. CDR3 sequence reads: CASSQRGTGGTNNSPLHF. The DNA for the CDR3 is TGTGCCAGTAGTCAACGGGGGACAGGGGGCACAAACAATTCACCCCTCCACTTT. The variable domain in full, completed from reference TRBV19 and TRBJ1-6, reads DGGITQSPKYLFRKEGQNVTLSCEQNLNHDAMYWYRQDPGQGLRLIYYSQIVNDFQKGDIAEGYSVSREKKESFPLTVTSAQKNPTAFYLCASSQRGTGGTNNSPLHFGNGTRLTVT.

CDR3 sequence (DNA): TGTGCTAGTGGTTTCGGGACTCAAACTAGCACAGATACGCAGTATTTT. The encoded protein is CASGFGTQTSTDTQYF. The V and J genes are TRBV12-5 and TRBJ2-3, with D tentatively TRBD2 (6 bases). Germline values: CDR1 LGHNT, CDR2 FRNRAP. Trimming pared 3 bases from V and 0 bases from J, leaving 13 bases between. The CDR3 runs 16 residues. Together with reference TRBV12-5 and TRBJ2-3, the CDR3 gives the full variable domain: DARVTQTPRHKVTEMGQEVTMRCQPILGHNTVFWYRQTMMQGLELLAYFRNRAPLDDSGMPKDRFSAEMPDATLATLKIQPSEPRDSAVYFCASGFGTQTSTDTQYFGPGTRLTVL.

The gene calls are TRBV15 and TRBJ2-7, with 7 bases lining up with TRBD2. Germline lookup yields CDR1 LNHNV and CDR2 YYDKDF (reference sequence). The CDR3 is made up of 16 amino acids. V gave up 2 bases and J gave up 6 bases; unmatched junction bases: 13. CDR3: CATSRSGWRGGVEQYF. DNA for the CDR3: TGTGCCACCAGCAGATCGGGGTGGAGGGGAGGGGTCGAGCAGTACTTC. Together with reference TRBV15 and TRBJ2-7, the CDR3 gives the full variable domain: DAMVIQNPRYQVTQFGKPVTLSCSQTLNHNVMYWYQQKSSQAPKLLFHYYDKDFNNEADTPDNFQSRRPNTSFCFLDIRSPGLGDTAMYLCATSRSGWRGGVEQYFGPGTRLTVT.

V usage is TRBV25-1 and J usage is TRBJ2-2; TRBD2 is a possible D gene (6 bases). The CDR3 consists of 15 residues. Germline V gives CDR1 MGHDK, CDR2 SYGVNS. Trimming took off 7 bases at V and 6 bases at J, with 18 bases between the two ends. Written as DNA, the CDR3 is TGTGCCAGCACCCCGTGGGGGGATGACGCCGGGGAGCTGTTTTTT. As protein: CASTPWGDDAGELFF.

This chain uses TRBV20-1 with TRBJ2-1; D is ambiguous. CDR3 size: 12 residues. CDR1 DFQATT and CDR2 SNEGSKA come from the germline V gene (reference sequence). The V gene lost 3 bases and the J gene lost 13 bases, with 16 bases spanning the gap. CDR3: CSASELLAPQFF. The CDR3 coding sequence is TGCAGTGCTAGTGAACTGCTTGCCCCACAGTTCTTC.

V and J are TRBV3-1 (or the pseudogene TRBV3-2) and TRBJ2-1; 9 bases map to TRBD2. The CDR3 is made up of 15 amino acids. The J segment lost 4 bases and the V segment lost 3 bases, leaving 4 bases of the junction unmatched. Looked up from germline, CDR1 is LGHDT and CDR2 is YNNKEL (reference sequence). The chain's CDR3 is CASSQSAGGYNEQFF. In DNA, the CDR3 is TGTGCCAGCAGCCAGTCAGCGGGGGGTTACAATGAGCAGTTCTTC.

This clone was counted between two and nine times. The rearrangement joins TRBV2 to TRBJ1-1; tentative D call: TRBD1 (5 bases). In germline, CDR1 is SNHLY, CDR2 FYNNEI. V lost 3 bases and J 6 bases, leaving 17 bases between the germline ends. The CDR3 loop spans 15 amino acids. CDR3 sequence reads: CASSDRRGGVAEAFF. The DNA of the CDR3 is TGTGCCAGCAGTGATAGAAGGGGTGGGGTAGCTGAAGCTTTCTTT. The entire variable domain, with the rest obtained from reference TRBV2 and TRBJ1-1, is as follows: EPEVTQTPSHQVTQMGQEVILRCVPISNHLYFYWYRQILGQKVEFLVSFYNNEISEKSEIFDDQFSVERPDGSNFTLKIRSTKLEDSAMYFCASSDRRGGVAEAFFGQGTRLTVV.

The chain employs TRBV5-1 and TRBJ1-1, with D uncertain. The CDR3 is 15 residues long. CDR1 SGHRS and CDR2 YFSETQ come from the germline V gene. The germline V and J ends were trimmed by 2 bases and 0 bases, with 11 bases remaining between them. The CDR3 loop reads CASSFLTGMNTEAFF. The CDR3 DNA follows: TGCGCCAGCAGCTTCCTTACGGGGATGAACACTGAAGCTTTCTTT.